This TCR beta chain was recovered during a study of blood T cell repertoires in COVID-19. Whole-study context: Acute-phase and convalescent COVID-19 samples originated in the United States, Italy and Spain.

The CDR3 contains 15 residues. Per the germline V gene, CDR1 is MNHEY and CDR2 is SMNVEV (reference sequence). Trimming removed 8 bases from V and 7 bases from J; junction bases left unmatched: 14. Per the original methods: Reference gene primer amplification gave nucleated cell count estimates. Libraries were prepared by immunoSEQ multiplex PCR; TCRdb keeps only in-frame clonotypes and omits some of them. That table gives V, J and clone size, and the DNA gave D and trimming. The sample records over 100,000 clones, more than 80% being singletons. The source is a man aged 40-50 years with acute or convalescent COVID-19. The sample comprised peripheral blood. This chain joins TRBV27 and TRBJ2-1; 7 positions match TRBD2. The CDR3 here is CASRYSPRGMNEQFF. CDR3 coding DNA: TGTGCCAGCCGTTATTCGCCGCGGGGGATGAATGAGCAGTTCTTC.